This T cell receptor (beta chain) derives from a study of T-cell reconstitution after alpha-beta-depleted transplantation in children. Study results and caveats: T-cell numbers and diversity one year post-transplant derived largely from freshly generated T cells. Surviving recipient T cells and thymic progenitors produced the high day-60 TCRbeta diversity seen in some patients.

This sample's TCRbeta library carried unique molecular identifier barcodes. TCRdb used MiXCR to reprocess the PCR reads, holding one entry per CDR3 protein. Of about 290,000 distinct CDR3 sequences in the sample, nearly 8% were seen once. Germline assignment: CDR1 LGHDT and CDR2 YNNKEL (reference sequence). V gave up 4 bases and J gave up 2 bases; unmatched junction bases: 8. The CDR3 consists of 16 residues. This clonotype came up a few times. The antigen remains unidentified. The TCR comes from a female patient aged 2 to 10 who had a stem cell transplant for Fanconi anemia, so the T cells may come from the graft donor. The source was peripheral blood, collected 360 days after TCRalphabeta/CD19-depleted stem cell transplant. The rearrangement links TRBV3-1 to TRBJ2-3; 8 nucleotides line up with TRBD2. CDR3 amino acids: CASSPPSGYVTDTQYF. The DNA for the CDR3 is TGTGCCAGCAGCCCTCCTAGCGGGTATGTCACAGATACGCAGTATTTT.